These 15 T cell receptor beta chains were sequenced from one sample in a study of cytomegalovirus exposure and HLA in healthy donors. The PCR had 60 Vbeta and 13 Jbeta primers. This table comes from immunoSEQ multiplex PCR, and its TCRdb copy is limited to in-frame clones, with some not included. The sample has about 160,000 clones; around 76% are singletons. The sequenced material came from PBMCs. These receptors all stem from a man between 60 and 75 years old in good health and CMV-seronegative.

J is TRBJ1-4 and V is TRBV7-9, with D possibly TRBD1 on 5 matching bases. Germline CDR1 reads SEHNR; CDR2 reads FQNEAQ (reference sequence). This CDR3 region has 15 residues. Trimming left V 5 bases short and J 0 bases short, with 10 bases between. CDR3 sequence reads: CASSPRVATNEKLFF. The CDR3 DNA reads TGTGCCAGCAGCCCCAGGGTTGCAACTAATGAAAAACTGTTTTTT.

The gene calls are TRBV7-6 and TRBJ2-5; TRBD1 matches at 8 bases. Trimming removed 4 bases from V and 5 bases from J; junction bases left unmatched: 9. CDR1 is SGHVS and CDR2 is FNYEAQ in the germline V gene. The CDR3 has 15 amino acids. The CDR3 nucleotides read TGTGCCAGCAGCTCGGGAGAACAGGGGGGTGAGACCCAGTACTTC. Its protein is CASSSGEQGGETQYF.

Of note for this clone: One junction end disagrees with the germline gene, perhaps due to a read error. The sample holds other DNA sequences that translate to the same CDR3. The chain uses TRBV6-1 and TRBJ2-7; 8 bases align to TRBD1. Germline V gene lookup returns CDR1 MNHNS and CDR2 SASEGT. The CDR3 has 14 residues. The DNA of the CDR3 is TGTGCCAGCAGTGACAGGGGGCTTTCCTACGAGCAGTACTTT. Translation gives CASSDRGLSYEQYF.

The chain links TRBV25-1 to TRBJ2-6, with D unclear. V was pared by 7 bases and J by 2 bases, with 6 bases between. CDR1 is MGHDK, CDR2 SYGVNS, per germline. This CDR3 region has 13 residues. The CDR3 region has the DNA TGTGCCAGCACTCGGGCTGGGGCCAACGTCCTGACTTTC. Its translation is CASTRAGANVLTF.

This chain links TRBV30 with TRBJ2-7; D may be TRBD2 (7 bases). The CDR3 spans 16 residues. Looked up from germline, CDR1 is GTSNPN and CDR2 is SVGIG (reference sequence). Trimming removed 4 bases from V and 5 bases from J, with 24 bases in between. This chain's CDR3 is CAWTPPGGQNGDEQYF. As DNA, the CDR3 is TGTGCCTGGACCCCCCCGGGGGGCCAGAACGGCGACGAGCAGTACTTC.

The V and J genes are TRBV7-3 and TRBJ2-5, with 8 bases that match TRBD2. V lost 5 bases to trimming and J lost 9 bases; unmatched junction nucleotides: 8. The CDR3 is 13 residues long. Germline V gene data show CDR1 as SGHTA and CDR2 as FQGTGA. The CDR3 region has the DNA TGTGCCAGCAGCCCTTCCGGGGGGGGAGCCCAGTACTTC. It encodes CASSPSGGGAQYF.

This chain connects TRBV6-5 to TRBJ2-7; D might be TRBD2 (5 bases). V was trimmed by 0 bases and J by 3 bases, leaving 15 bases between them. This CDR3 comprises 16 residues. Looked up from germline, CDR1 is MNHEY and CDR2 is SVGAGI. The CDR3: CASSYSKSSGYYEQYF. CDR3 in DNA: TGTGCCAGCAGTTACTCGAAATCGAGCGGTTACTACGAGCAGTACTTC.

The CDR3 sequence: CASPPGGVPDTQYF. CDR3 in DNA: TGTGCCAGCCCCCCGGGAGGGGTCCCAGATACGCAGTATTTT. The V and J genes are TRBV6-1 and TRBJ2-3; the match to TRBD2 covers 8 bases. This CDR3 is 14 amino acids long. Germline lookup yields CDR1 MNHNS and CDR2 SASEGT. The V gene end was trimmed by 8 bases and the J gene end by 4 bases; junction bases not matched to a gene: 8.

V and J are TRBV5-6 and TRBJ1-6; D unresolved. The CDR3 is made up of 16 amino acids. The V gene lost 4 bases and the J gene lost 1 base, with 12 bases spanning the gap. The V gene's germline CDR1 is SGHDT and CDR2 YYEEEE. CDR3 DNA: TGTGCCAGCAGCGCCCGACTCGGATCCTATAATTCACCCCTCCACTTT. This gives the protein CASSARLGSYNSPLHF.

The gene calls are TRBV5-1 and TRBJ2-7, with D tentatively TRBD2 (5 bases). The CDR3 is 12 amino acids. V gave up 2 bases and J gave up 5 bases, with 8 bases separating them. Germline CDR1 reads SGHRS; CDR2 reads YFSETQ. The CDR3 nucleotides read TGCGCCAGCAGCTTTCGGGGAGACGAGCAGTACTTC. Amino acid sequence: CASSFRGDEQYF.

Here the CDR3 reads CSSAGNYGYTF. The CDR3 coding sequence is TGCAGTTCCGCGGGAAACTATGGCTACACCTTC. The rearrangement uses TRBV20-1 and TRBJ1-2; D uncertain. The CDR3 extends over 11 amino acids. Trimming took off 8 bases at V and 2 bases at J, with 9 bases between the two ends. Germline lookup yields CDR1 DFQATT and CDR2 SNEGSKA (reference sequence).

The chain has TRBV18 and TRBJ2-2, with D unclear. CDR3 length: 13 amino acids. The V gene lost 2 bases and the J gene lost 6 bases, with 7 bases spanning the gap. Per germline, CDR1 KGHSH and CDR2 LQKENI. For the CDR3, the DNA is TGTGCCAGCTCACCATTTCCCTCCGGGGAGCTGTTTTTT. This sequence encodes CASSPFPSGELFF.

The chain joins TRBV7-9 to TRBJ1-1; D is possibly TRBD1 (6 bases). The germline V gene has CDR1 SEHNR and CDR2 FQNEAQ (reference sequence). V was shortened by 4 bases and J by 10 bases, with 13 bases between the two germline ends. The CDR3 consists of 12 residues. DNA of the CDR3: TGTGCCAGCAGCTCTGGGGGCCAGGGAGCTTTCTTT. Amino acids: CASSSGGQGAFF.

The CDR3 loop reads CASSRISAGNTGELFF. The DNA of the CDR3 is TGTGCCAGCAGTCGAATTTCGGCGGGGAACACCGGGGAGCTGTTTTTT. The chain uses TRBV28 and TRBJ2-2; possible D gene TRBD2, 5 bases. CDR1 and CDR2 (germline): MDHEN, SYDVKM. Trimming took off 5 bases at V and 1 base at J, with 14 bases between the two ends. This CDR3 has 16 amino acids.

A few counts support this clone. The rearrangement links TRBV10-3 to TRBJ1-4; unclear D gene. The length of the CDR3 is 12 residues. Germline CDR1 reads ENHRY; CDR2 reads SYGVKD. V was shortened by 8 bases and J by 5 bases, with 9 bases between the two germline ends. The CDR3 DNA follows: TGTGCCATCCGCAGCGAGAATGAAAAACTGTTTTTT. Encoded protein: CAIRSENEKLFF.